This T cell receptor beta chain was found in a study of beta chain features in type 1 diabetes (dated by TCRdb to 2016 to 2019). About the study as a whole: Mean age, gender distribution, total cell number and subset yield did not differ between patients and healthy donors. A total of approximately 110,000,000 sorted cells were examined across all samples, and a strong correlation was observed between cell number per subset and RNA yield. In the study, TCRB repertoires of sorted circulating CD4+ T cell subsets from recently diagnosed type 1 diabetes patients were compared with those of matched healthy donors. Whereas all 30 or so donors provided naive and central memory subsets, regulatory and stem cell-like memory subsets were isolated from just 8 patients and about 8 healthy donors. The research as a whole found: Because cDNA rather than genomic DNA was sequenced, highly expressing activated cells could have been over-represented, although no difference in activation and CD3 levels was found between groups. Fewer insertions and more nucleotide deletions at VDJ recombination sites were observed in patients with type 1 diabetes, implying thymic rearrangement abnormalities. Because small numbers of individuals were included in the HLA sub-analyses, any influence of HLA type on TCRB rearrangement was left unresolved. Shorter templates might have been favored by PCR, but patient and control samples were amplified and corrected together, so both groups would have been affected equally by any skew. Naive, central memory and regulatory TCRB repertoires appeared more similar among patients than among healthy donors. Type 1 diabetes patients showed a moderate but significant shortening of TCRB CDR3 length in all four CD4+ subsets.

About this clone itself: No antigen is known for it. No much larger clone exists at a distance of one base, and base qualities are not known.

Each donor gave one peripheral blood draw, approximately 100 mL on average, collected into heparinised tubes. Using a panel that included CD45RO, CCR7, CD25, CD127, CD95 and CD27, naive, central memory, regulatory and stem cell-like memory CD4+ T cells were sorted on a BD FACSAria II. Every sorted population had a purity above 95%. PBMCs were separated immediately by Lymphoprep density gradient centrifugation and were stained directly, without being cultured. So that batch effects would be minimized, each experiment stained and sorted samples in pairs, pairing one healthy donor with one patient. The entire isolated RNA was reverse transcribed using the High Capacity cDNA Reverse Transcription Kit, and thus expressed TCRB transcripts were sequenced. Deep immunoSEQ sequencing was performed on naive, central memory and regulatory T cell samples, with an average of approximately 4 million total reads per sample. After sorted cells were lysed in RLT buffer, RNA was extracted with DNase-treated RNeasy Micro or Mini kits, with the choice depending on cell number. Each cell subset was processed separately to prevent cross-contamination, with patient and healthy donor samples processed together. TCRB sequences were amplified from cDNA with the immunoSEQ multiplex PCR, producing 87-bp fragments spanning the CDR3 region. Sequencing of the amplicons was performed on the Illumina HiSeq platform. In the original analysis: Synthetic template baselines were used to correct PCR bias computationally, reads within Hamming distance 2 were collapsed, and singletons that could not be merged were discarded. Reads were aligned to IMGT to assign V, D and J genes, CDR3 length, and insertions or deletions at six rearrangement sites. Clonotype counts were normalized to sorted cell number within each subset before computing true diversity and Gini coefficients with the tcR R package. Repertoire sharing was quantified using the overlap coefficient calculated on TCRB nucleotide sequences. Drawn from immuneACCESS, this table holds only the in-frame rearrangements with V and J called that TCRdb kept. Clones are partly lost; checked studies trace under half to an unresolved V gene and leave the rest unexplained. The V and J calls and clone size come from that table; D and trimming were worked out from the DNA. The sample has more than 150,000 clones on record, about 9.8% of them singletons. The ten biggest clones cover 2% to 3% of the sample.

Including cysteine and phenylalanine, the CDR3 has 14 amino acids. Only CDR3 DNA is held: 42 bases, read in frame from base 1. The germline V and J ends show losses of 5 bases and 4 bases respectively, and no gene match explains 5 bases of the junction. Looking up the germline V gene (reference sequence) yields CDR1 SEHNR and CDR2 FQNEAQ. The source of this sequence is a woman between 18 and 30 years old in good health. In this chain, TRBV7-9 is recombined with TRBJ1-3; TRBD1 aligns with 7 central bases. Material for sequencing was central memory CD4+ T cells from blood. The CDR3 sequence is CASSPDRVGNTIYF. The DNA sequence is as follows: TGTGCCAGCAGCCCCGACAGGGTAGGAAACACCATATATTTT.